The 32 T cell receptor beta chains below come from one sample, sequenced in a study of shared clonotypes between healthy human individuals. Only in-frame clones appear in the TCRdb table, and some are missing; sequencing was by immunoSEQ multiplex PCR. The table has hundreds of thousands of clones, 96% seen once. The sample consisted of naive CD4+ T cells sorted from blood. Subset reported: CD45RA+ positively selected. The receptors shown here come from a woman aged 25 to 45 in good health.

The gene calls are TRBV15 and TRBJ2-1, with 8 bases that match TRBD1. V shed 2 bases and J 4 bases; nucleotides not matched to a gene: 10. This CDR3 contains 17 residues. Germline values: CDR1 LNHNV, CDR2 YYDKDF (reference sequence). Here the CDR3 reads CATSRRLGQGYYNEQFF. CDR3 DNA: TGTGCCACCAGCAGAAGGTTAGGACAGGGATATTACAATGAGCAGTTCTTC.

The J gene is TRBJ2-7, the V gene TRBV7-9, with D maybe TRBD1 (6 bases). Between the trimmed V and J ends, which lost 5 bases and 4 bases, there was a span of 12 bases. CDR1 is SEHNR and CDR2 is FQNEAQ in the germline V gene (reference sequence). The CDR3 contains 13 residues. DNA for the CDR3: TGTGCCAGCAGCCCCATAAGGGGGTACGAGCAGTACTTC. Translating it yields CASSPIRGYEQYF.

The chain recombines TRBV19 with TRBJ1-1; TRBD1 aligns across 11 bases. V shed 4 bases, J shed 0 bases, and the junction held 7 bases outside the gene matches. The CDR3 has 17 residues. Germline V gene sequence: CDR1 LNHDA, CDR2 SQIVND (reference sequence). For the CDR3, the DNA is TGTGCCAGTAGTACCCACCGGGACAGGGGGGTGAACACTGAAGCTTTCTTT. It is translated as CASSTHRDRGVNTEAFF.

V is TRBV19 and J is TRBJ2-5, with 9 bases matching TRBD2. The junction had 3 bases not matched to a gene; V was cut back by 1 base and J by 3 bases. From germline, CDR1 is LNHDA and CDR2 SQIVND (reference sequence). The CDR3 sequence is 15 residues long. The CDR3 reads CASSIVASGKETQYF. In DNA form, the CDR3 reads TGTGCCAGTAGTATAGTGGCTAGCGGGAAAGAGACCCAGTACTTC.

This chain uses TRBV19 with TRBJ2-7; D remains ambiguous. This CDR3 has 14 residues. V gave up 4 bases and J gave up 0 bases, with 10 bases separating them. Germline V gene data show CDR1 as LNHDA and CDR2 as SQIVND (reference sequence). CDR3 protein: CASSSRATSYEQYF. CDR3 nucleotides: TGTGCCAGTAGTAGCCGGGCTACCTCCTACGAGCAGTACTTC.

The chain joins TRBV28 to TRBJ1-5, with D unclear. Trimming took off 1 base at V and 3 bases at J, with 10 bases between the two ends. CDR1 and CDR2 (germline): MDHEN, SYDVKM. This CDR3 has 15 residues. Here the CDR3 DNA reads TGTGCCAGCAGTTTATACCTTCCTGACAATCAGCCCCAGCATTTT. Its translation is CASSLYLPDNQPQHF.

DNA of the CDR3: TGTGCCAGTAGTATCCGACTAGCGGGAGAAGAAGATACGCAGTATTTT. The encoded protein is CASSIRLAGEEDTQYF. The chain is built from TRBV19 and TRBJ2-3, with 12 bases matching TRBD2. This CDR3 contains 16 residues. J gave up 5 bases and V 3 bases, and 6 bases lay outside the gene matches. From germline, CDR1 is LNHDA and CDR2 SQIVND (reference sequence).

The sample holds one count of this clone. The chain recombines TRBV6-5 with TRBJ1-5, with 7 nucleotides matching TRBD1. The germline CDR1 and CDR2 sequences are MNHEY and SVGAGI. The CDR3 runs 14 residues. Trimming took 4 bases from V and 5 from J; bases not matched to a gene: 5. This chain's CDR3 is CASSSDRAYQPQHF. The CDR3, as DNA: TGTGCCAGCAGTTCAGACAGGGCGTATCAGCCCCAGCATTTT.

The chain combines TRBV2 with TRBJ2-5, with D possibly TRBD2 on 5 matching bases. The CDR3 contains 13 residues. Between the trimmed V and J ends, which lost 6 bases and 2 bases, there was a span of 10 bases. Per the germline V gene, CDR1 is SNHLY and CDR2 is FYNNEI. CDR3 in DNA: TGTGCCAGCAGGGAGACTAATCAAGAGACCCAGTACTTC. It translates to CASRETNQETQYF.

J is TRBJ2-1 and V is TRBV2; 8 positions agree with TRBD2. CDR3 length: 13 residues. Germline V gene data show CDR1 as SNHLY and CDR2 as FYNNEI. Trimming at V came to 7 bases and at J to 7 bases, leaving 6 bases not matched to a gene. The chain's CDR3 is CASTSGSSNEQFF. CDR3 coding DNA: TGTGCCAGCACCAGCGGGAGTAGTAATGAGCAGTTCTTC.

This clone showed up just a few times. The J gene is TRBJ1-5, the V gene TRBV19; TRBD1 is a possible D gene (6 bases). Germline CDR1 and CDR2: LNHDA and SQIVND (reference sequence). Trimming took 7 bases from V and 6 from J, leaving 16 bases between them. This CDR3 is built from 14 residues. The chain's CDR3 is CASNMGGAGQPQHF. As DNA, the CDR3 is TGTGCCAGTAACATGGGGGGGGCCGGTCAGCCCCAGCATTTT.

The rearrangement links TRBV5-8 to TRBJ1-4, with 10 bases identical to TRBD1. The V gene end was trimmed by 1 base and the J gene end by 0 bases; junction bases not matched to a gene: 3. This CDR3 comprises 17 residues. Germline assignment: CDR1 SGHTS and CDR2 YDEGEE. The CDR3 region has the DNA TGTGCCAGCAGCTTGCTCGGACAGGGGGCAACTAATGAAAAACTGTTTTTT. This gives the protein CASSLLGQGATNEKLFF.

The CDR3 bases are TGTGCCAGCTCACCTCCCGGCGGGAGGCCTTTATACGAGCAGTACTTC. Amino acid sequence: CASSPPGGRPLYEQYF. The rearrangement joins TRBV18 to TRBJ2-7, with 8 bases matching TRBD2. This CDR3 is built from 16 residues. Germline loops: CDR1 KGHSH, CDR2 LQKENI. V was clipped by 3 bases and J by 4 bases; unmatched bases: 11.

Regarding this clone: This specimen includes other DNA sequences encoding the same CDR3. The chain recombines TRBV11-2 with TRBJ2-7, with D hard to call. The CDR3 length is 12 residues. Germline-derived CDR1 and CDR2 are SGHAT and FQNNGV. V lost 0 bases and J lost 3, with 3 bases in between. The chain's CDR3 is CASSLEGYEQYF. Written as DNA, the CDR3 is TGTGCCAGCAGCTTAGAGGGCTACGAGCAGTACTTC. Full variable domain (outside the CDR3, taken from reference TRBV11-2 and TRBJ2-7): EAGVAQSPRYKIIEKRQSVAFWCNPISGHATLYWYQQILGQGPKLLIQFQNNGVVDDSQLPKDRFSAERLKGVDSTLKIQPAKLEDSAVYLCASSLEGYEQYFGPGTRLTVT.

V is TRBV6-1 and J is TRBJ2-3; the D call may be TRBD1 or TRBD2 (6 bases each). The CDR3 sequence is 16 residues long. Trimming took off 3 bases at V and 0 bases at J, with 13 bases between the two ends. Germline CDR1 is MNHNS and CDR2 is SASEGT. In nucleotides, the CDR3 is TGTGCCAGCAGTGATTTGGCGGGACATAGCACAGATACGCAGTATTTT. Translated, it gives CASSDLAGHSTDTQYF.

This clone was counted a single time. This same CDR3 is encoded by further DNA sequences in the sample. V is TRBV15 and J is TRBJ2-7; weak D call: TRBD2 (5 bases). The ends were cut back, 1 base at V and 0 bases at J, with 7 bases in the middle. Germline V gene data show CDR1 as LNHNV and CDR2 as YYDKDF (reference sequence). CDR3 length: 14 amino acids. CDR3 coding DNA: TGTGCCACCAGCAGAGTGGCGGGCTCCTACGAGCAGTACTTC. Translation: CATSRVAGSYEQYF.

The chain uses TRBV27 and TRBJ1-1; TRBD1 agrees at 9 bases. The CDR3 extends over 17 amino acids. Looked up from germline, CDR1 is MNHEY and CDR2 is SMNVEV (reference sequence). V was clipped by 6 bases and J by 11 bases; unmatched bases: 22. The DNA of the CDR3 is TGTGCCAGCAGGACGAGGACAGGGGAGAGTCAGCTTGTCATGGCTTTCTTT. It translates to CASRTRTGESQLVMAFF.

The chain combines TRBV2 with TRBJ2-1; 13 nucleotides align to TRBD2. The CDR3 sequence is 15 residues long. CDR1 is SNHLY and CDR2 is FYNNEI in the germline V gene. Losses at the gene ends were 7 bases for V and 8 bases for J; bases not matched to a gene: 8. The CDR3 loop reads CASNGLAGAPDEQFF. The CDR3 region has the DNA TGTGCCAGCAACGGACTAGCGGGAGCCCCTGATGAGCAGTTCTTC.

The V call is TRBV19, the J call TRBJ2-1, with D perhaps matching TRBD1 (5 bases). The germline V and J ends were trimmed by 1 base and 0 bases, with 13 bases remaining between them. CDR3 length: 17 amino acids. CDR1 LNHDA and CDR2 SQIVND come from the germline V gene (reference sequence). Written as DNA, the CDR3 is TGTGCCAGTAGTATAGGCACAGGTACGAGCTCCTACAATGAGCAGTTCTTC. Its translation: CASSIGTGTSSYNEQFF.

The chain combines TRBV5-8 with TRBJ2-7; 8 nucleotides agree with TRBD1. Germline V CDR1 and CDR2: SGHTS, YDEGEE. The CDR3 is 16 residues long. Unmatched junction bases numbered 9, after V lost 4 bases and J lost 0 bases. CDR3 in DNA: TGTGCCAGCAGCCCGTACTGGACAGGGAGCTCCTACGAGCAGTACTTC. It yields the protein CASSPYWTGSSYEQYF. Supplemented by reference TRBV5-8 and TRBJ2-7, the full variable domain reads EAGVTQSPTHLIKTRGQQATLRCSPISGHTSVYWYQQALGLGLQFLLWYDEGEERNRGNFPPRFSGRQFPNYSSELNVNALELEDSALYLCASSPYWTGSSYEQYFGPGTRLTVT.

The V call is TRBV28, the J call TRBJ1-4; the match to TRBD1 covers 9 bases. The CDR3 length is 15 residues. Germline V CDR1 and CDR2: MDHEN, SYDVKM. The junction had 9 bases not matched to a gene; V was cut back by 5 bases and J by 8 bases. CDR3 in DNA: TGTGCCAGCAGTCCATTGACAGGGGGGTCCGAAAAACTGTTTTTT. Amino acid sequence: CASSPLTGGSEKLFF.

V is TRBV30 and J is TRBJ1-2; D gene ambiguous. The V end was cut by 0 bases, the J end by 6 bases, with 17 bases between. Per the germline V gene, CDR1 is GTSNPN and CDR2 is SVGIG (reference sequence). This CDR3 has 15 amino acids. This CDR3 is CAWSVSWRVSDGYTF. DNA for the CDR3: TGTGCCTGGAGTGTAAGTTGGCGAGTTTCAGATGGCTACACCTTC.

This clone was counted a single time. V usage is TRBV5-1 and J usage is TRBJ1-1, with 8 bases fitting TRBD1. Germline CDR1 reads SGHRS; CDR2 reads YFSETQ. This CDR3 is 14 amino acids long. With V trimmed by 4 bases and J by 5 bases, 7 bases remained unmatched. The CDR3 region has the DNA TGCGCCAGCAGCGCCCGGACAGGGAGGACTGAAGCTTTCTTT. This encodes CASSARTGRTEAFF.

The J gene is TRBJ2-1, the V gene TRBV11-2; the D gene is possibly TRBD1 (5 bases). The length of the CDR3 is 16 residues. The germline V gene has CDR1 SGHAT and CDR2 FQNNGV. Trimming removed 5 bases from V and 8 bases from J, with 22 bases in between. The chain's CDR3 is CASSIFRTRVTHEQFF. Written as DNA, the CDR3 is TGTGCCAGCAGCATCTTTAGGACACGGGTTACCCATGAGCAGTTCTTC.

The chain uses TRBV27 and TRBJ2-7; D is unresolved. The CDR3 is made up of 13 amino acids. The germline V and J ends were trimmed by 5 bases and 4 bases, with 12 bases remaining between them. CDR1 MNHEY and CDR2 SMNVEV come from the germline V gene (reference sequence). As DNA, the CDR3 is TGTGCCAGCAGTAAGAAGTCGGAGTACGAGCAGTACTTC. This sequence encodes CASSKKSEYEQYF.

V gene TRBV5-6 combines with J gene TRBJ2-1, with 7 positions matching TRBD2. The CDR3 extends over 16 amino acids. Germline assignment: CDR1 SGHDT and CDR2 YYEEEE. The junction had 11 bases not matched to a gene; V was cut back by 5 bases and J by 3 bases. Written as DNA, the CDR3 is TGTGCCAGCAGTTTGACTAGTGGCGGGAGCTACAATGAGCAGTTCTTC. Translated: CASSLTSGGSYNEQFF.

The chain links TRBV28 to TRBJ2-3; 7 bases align to TRBD2. Germline loops: CDR1 MDHEN, CDR2 SYDVKM. The junction had 13 bases not matched to a gene; V was cut back by 4 bases and J by 3 bases. The CDR3 runs 17 residues. Written as DNA, the CDR3 is TGTGCCAGCAGTTCACCACGAGCGGGGACCGGGACAGATACGCAGTATTTT. Translated, it gives CASSSPRAGTGTDTQYF.

The chain has TRBV7-9 and TRBJ2-5; 9 bases fit TRBD2. Judging by the DNA end, TRBJ2-7 fits better; the J call may be wrong. Germline loops: CDR1 SEHNR, CDR2 FQNEAQ (reference sequence). CDR3 length: 14 residues. The CDR3 DNA sequence: TGTGCCAGCAGTTTACTAGCGGGCGCATACGAGCAGTACTTC. Its protein is CASSLLAGAYEQYF.

This chain connects TRBV28 to TRBJ2-7, with D possibly matching TRBD2 (5 bases). The V gene lost 10 bases and the J gene lost 6 bases, with 19 bases spanning the gap. CDR3 length: 13 residues. The germline CDR1 and CDR2 sequences are MDHEN and SYDVKM. CDR3 residues: CAITPPWAGEQYF. For the CDR3, the DNA is TGTGCCATTACCCCCCCCTGGGCGGGCGAGCAGTACTTC. Full variable domain (rest looked up from reference TRBV28 and TRBJ2-7): DVKVTQSSRYLVKRTGEKVFLECVQDMDHENMFWYRQDPGLGLRLIYFSYDVKMKEKGDIPEGYSVSREKKERFSLILESASTNQTSMYLCAITPPWAGEQYFGPGTRLTVT.

This chain joins TRBV6-6 and TRBJ2-1, with 11 bases identical to TRBD2. Trimming removed 6 bases from V and 4 bases from J; junction bases left unmatched: 5. CDR1 MNHNY and CDR2 SVGAGI come from the germline V gene (reference sequence). The CDR3 loop spans 15 amino acids. CDR3 sequence reads: CASSSLAGGYNEQFF. CDR3 nucleotide sequence: TGTGCCAGCAGCTCTCTAGCGGGAGGTTACAATGAGCAGTTCTTC.

The chain has TRBV7-9 and TRBJ2-5; D perhaps matches TRBD2 (5 bases). Matching the DNA end better, TRBJ2-7 makes the J call doubtful. Looked up from germline, CDR1 is SEHNR and CDR2 is FQNEAQ (reference sequence). This CDR3 contains 17 residues. The CDR3 DNA reads TGTGCCAGCAGCTTGGAATACAGAGGGTTGCCCTCCTACGAGCAGTACTTC. Its protein product is CASSLEYRGLPSYEQYF.

The chain couples TRBV7-9 to TRBJ2-5; the match to TRBD2 covers 11 bases. The junction had 11 bases not matched to a gene; V was cut back by 4 bases and J by 7 bases. Germline CDR1 reads SEHNR; CDR2 reads FQNEAQ (reference sequence). The CDR3 runs 16 residues. The DNA of the CDR3 is TGTGCCAGCAGCTCGAGGACTAGCGGGTTCCTGGGGACCCAGTACTTC. Its translation is CASSSRTSGFLGTQYF.